Listed below are T cell receptor beta chains from one sample, sequenced in a study of blood T cell repertoires in COVID-19. Measured with immunoSEQ multiplex PCR; TCRdb has only the in-frame clones, and not every one. This repertoire shows 140,000 to 150,000 clones, roughly three quarters found once; its top ten account for approximately 2%. Material: peripheral blood. Receptor source: a woman in her fifties or sixties with acute or convalescent COVID-19. The CDR3 runs from the conserved cysteine through the conserved F or W. Fields, in order: clone size, V gene, J gene, D gene, CDR3 protein, CDR3 DNA. The D gene is left open where the match is weak. Expanded clones get a size class; other rows say once, few or many, or leave the size out.

clone_size: -
v_call: TRBV3-1/TRBV3-2
j_call: TRBJ1-2
d_call: -
cdr3_aa: CASSPTVGYGYTF
cdr3_nt: TGTGCCAGCAGCCCCACAGTTGGTTATGGCTACACCTTC

clone_size: once
v_call: TRBV5-6
j_call: TRBJ2-7
d_call: TRBD2
cdr3_aa: CASSLRAGVGEQYF
cdr3_nt: TGTGCCAGCAGCTTAAGGGCGGGAGTGGGCGAGCAGTACTTC

clone_size: -
v_call: TRBV4-2
j_call: TRBJ1-2
d_call: TRBD1
cdr3_aa: CASSLGQGAANYGYTF
cdr3_nt: TGTGCCAGCAGCCTAGGACAGGGGGCTGCTAACTATGGCTACACCTTC

clone_size: -
v_call: TRBV7-9
j_call: TRBJ1-3
d_call: -
cdr3_aa: CASSAGTSGNTIYF
cdr3_nt: TGTGCCAGCAGCGCAGGAACCTCTGGAAACACCATATATTTT

clone_size: -
v_call: TRBV2
j_call: TRBJ2-6
d_call: TRBD2
cdr3_aa: CASSDPRLAGISGANVLTF
cdr3_nt: TGTGCCAGCAGTGATCCGAGACTAGCGGGTATCTCTGGGGCCAACGTCCTGACTTTC

clone_size: -
v_call: TRBV6-5
j_call: TRBJ2-7
d_call: TRBD1
cdr3_aa: CASSFRDRVDEQYF
cdr3_nt: TGTGCCAGCAGCTTCCGGGACAGGGTCGACGAGCAGTACTTC

clone_size: -
v_call: TRBV3-1/TRBV3-2
j_call: TRBJ2-7
d_call: TRBD2
cdr3_aa: CASSPTSGWYEQYF
cdr3_nt: TGTGCCAGCAGCCCGACTAGCGGGTGGTACGAGCAGTACTTC

clone_size: -
v_call: TRBV24-1
j_call: TRBJ2-1
d_call: TRBD1
cdr3_aa: CATSDPDRGGNEQFF
cdr3_nt: TGTGCCACCAGTGATCCGGACAGGGGTGGCAATGAGCAGTTCTTC

clone_size: -
v_call: TRBV30
j_call: TRBJ1-4
d_call: -
cdr3_aa: CAWSGAGGEKLFF
cdr3_nt: TGTGCCTGGAGTGGGGCCGGGGGGGAAAAACTGTTTTTT

clone_size: few
v_call: TRBV24-1
j_call: TRBJ2-1
d_call: TRBD2
cdr3_aa: CAPRTSGTIRSSYNEQFF
cdr3_nt: TGTGCCCCCCGGACTAGCGGGACTATACGGAGCTCCTACAATGAGCAGTTCTTC

clone_size: -
v_call: TRBV19
j_call: TRBJ1-4
d_call: TRBD1
cdr3_aa: CASSPDRELFF
cdr3_nt: TGTGCCAGTAGTCCTGACAGGGAACTGTTTTTT

clone_size: -
v_call: TRBV11-3
j_call: TRBJ1-5
d_call: TRBD1
cdr3_aa: CASSQTGSPPQHF
cdr3_nt: TGTGCCAGCAGTCAGACAGGGAGTCCGCCCCAGCATTTT

clone_size: -
v_call: TRBV4-1
j_call: TRBJ2-7
d_call: -
cdr3_aa: CASSQGPGFVFGHEQYF
cdr3_nt: TGCGCCAGCAGCCAAGGCCCCGGTTTCGTATTCGGTCACGAGCAGTACTTC

clone_size: -
v_call: TRBV30
j_call: TRBJ2-7
d_call: TRBD1
cdr3_aa: CAWSRGNYEQYF
cdr3_nt: TGTGCCTGGAGCAGGGGGAACTACGAGCAGTACTTC

clone_size: once
v_call: TRBV3-1/TRBV3-2
j_call: TRBJ2-7
d_call: -
cdr3_aa: CASSTGDIRYEQYF
cdr3_nt: TGTGCCAGCAGCACCGGGGACATTCGCTACGAGCAGTACTTC

clone_size: -
v_call: TRBV27
j_call: TRBJ2-1
d_call: TRBD2
cdr3_aa: CASRTSGRGWFF
cdr3_nt: TGTGCCAGCAGGACTAGCGGGAGAGGCTGGTTCTTC

clone_size: -
v_call: TRBV27
j_call: TRBJ2-5
d_call: -
cdr3_aa: CASTLVLGETQYF
cdr3_nt: TGTGCCAGCACACTAGTGCTTGGCGAGACCCAGTACTTC

clone_size: -
v_call: TRBV28
j_call: TRBJ2-7
d_call: -
cdr3_aa: CASSLNLRGEQYF
cdr3_nt: TGTGCCAGCAGCCTTAATCTCCGGGGTGAGCAGTACTTC

clone_size: few
v_call: TRBV20-1
j_call: TRBJ2-3
d_call: TRBD2
cdr3_aa: CSASLSGRGTDTQYF
cdr3_nt: TGCAGTGCTAGTCTTAGCGGGAGAGGCACAGATACGCAGTATTTT

clone_size: -
v_call: TRBV11-2
j_call: TRBJ1-1
d_call: TRBD1
cdr3_aa: CASSFAGGRTEAFF
cdr3_nt: TGTGCCAGCAGCTTCGCAGGGGGACGGACTGAAGCTTTCTTT

clone_size: -
v_call: TRBV25-1
j_call: TRBJ1-2
d_call: -
cdr3_aa: CASSELVGLHGYTF
cdr3_nt: TGTGCCAGCAGTGAATTGGTCGGTTTGCATGGCTACACCTTC

clone_size: once
v_call: TRBV14
j_call: TRBJ1-1
d_call: TRBD1
cdr3_aa: CASSQDGAGGTEAFF
cdr3_nt: TGTGCCAGCAGCCAAGATGGGGCAGGGGGCACTGAAGCTTTCTTT

clone_size: -
v_call: TRBV30
j_call: TRBJ2-5
d_call: -
cdr3_aa: CAWSVRRAETQYF
cdr3_nt: TGTGCCTGGAGTGTACGCAGGGCAGAGACCCAGTACTTC

clone_size: -
v_call: TRBV14
j_call: TRBJ1-2
d_call: TRBD1
cdr3_aa: CASSQDWDSVNYGYTF
cdr3_nt: TGTGCCAGCAGCCAAGATTGGGACAGCGTCAACTATGGCTACACCTTC

clone_size: -
v_call: TRBV7-3
j_call: TRBJ2-2
d_call: TRBD2
cdr3_aa: CASSHPAGGSNTGELFF
cdr3_nt: TGTGCCAGCAGCCACCCAGCGGGAGGGAGCAACACCGGGGAGCTGTTTTTT

clone_size: -
v_call: TRBV7-8
j_call: TRBJ2-1
d_call: -
cdr3_aa: CASSLTPGSSYNEQFF
cdr3_nt: TGTGCCAGCAGCTTAACCCCAGGAAGCTCCTACAATGAGCAGTTCTTC

clone_size: -
v_call: TRBV6-6
j_call: TRBJ2-1
d_call: TRBD1
cdr3_aa: CASSTGENNEQFF
cdr3_nt: TGTGCCAGCAGCACAGGGGAAAACAATGAGCAGTTCTTC

clone_size: -
v_call: TRBV24-1
j_call: TRBJ2-1
d_call: -
cdr3_aa: CATSVGQINNEQFF
cdr3_nt: TGTGCCACCAGTGTCGGACAGATAAACAATGAGCAGTTCTTC

clone_size: -
v_call: TRBV27
j_call: TRBJ2-1
d_call: TRBD2
cdr3_aa: CASRPGLAGGVEQFF
cdr3_nt: TGTGCCAGCAGACCCGGACTAGCGGGAGGCGTTGAGCAGTTCTTC

clone_size: few
v_call: TRBV13
j_call: TRBJ2-5
d_call: TRBD2
cdr3_aa: CASSLVGLAGVQETQYF
cdr3_nt: TGTGCCAGCAGCTTAGTGGGCCTAGCGGGTGTTCAAGAGACCCAGTACTTC

clone_size: -
v_call: TRBV27
j_call: TRBJ1-4
d_call: -
cdr3_aa: CASSPRGGREKLFF
cdr3_nt: TGTGCCAGCAGTCCCCGAGGCGGGAGGGAAAAACTGTTTTTT

clone_size: -
v_call: TRBV19
j_call: TRBJ2-1
d_call: TRBD1
cdr3_aa: CASTKGTGFGPYNEQFF
cdr3_nt: TGTGCCAGTACAAAAGGGACAGGGTTCGGCCCCTACAATGAGCAGTTCTTC

clone_size: few
v_call: TRBV6-5
j_call: TRBJ2-7
d_call: TRBD2
cdr3_aa: CATTTGGPYEQYF
cdr3_nt: TGTGCCACTACGACGGGGGGTCCCTACGAGCAGTACTTC

clone_size: -
v_call: TRBV18
j_call: TRBJ1-3
d_call: -
cdr3_aa: CASAPGAGNTIYF
cdr3_nt: TGTGCCAGCGCCCCAGGGGCTGGAAACACCATATATTTT

clone_size: few
v_call: TRBV9
j_call: TRBJ1-5
d_call: TRBD1
cdr3_aa: CASSPGQSGQPQHF
cdr3_nt: TGTGCCAGCAGCCCGGGACAGTCGGGGCAGCCCCAGCATTTT

clone_size: -
v_call: TRBV2
j_call: TRBJ2-7
d_call: TRBD1
cdr3_aa: CASIGGRGNEQYF
cdr3_nt: TGTGCCAGCATAGGGGGCCGTGGTAACGAGCAGTACTTC

clone_size: -
v_call: TRBV10-3
j_call: TRBJ2-5
d_call: TRBD1
cdr3_aa: CAISPLGRDSQETQYF
cdr3_nt: TGTGCCATCAGTCCACTCGGCCGGGACAGTCAAGAGACCCAGTACTTC

clone_size: -
v_call: TRBV19
j_call: TRBJ2-6
d_call: -
cdr3_aa: CASSIMGRGIVSGANVLTF
cdr3_nt: TGTGCCAGTAGTATAATGGGCAGGGGAATCGTATCTGGGGCCAACGTCCTGACTTTC

clone_size: -
v_call: TRBV7-9
j_call: TRBJ2-1
d_call: -
cdr3_aa: CASSLVSNEQFF
cdr3_nt: TGTGCCAGCAGCTTGGTGAGCAATGAGCAGTTCTTC

clone_size: -
v_call: TRBV7-9
j_call: TRBJ2-7
d_call: TRBD2
cdr3_aa: CASSLGLAVNEQYF
cdr3_nt: TGTGCCAGCAGCTTAGGTCTAGCGGTGAACGAGCAGTACTTC

clone_size: -
v_call: TRBV7-9
j_call: TRBJ1-1
d_call: TRBD1
cdr3_aa: CASSFGQGMTEAFF
cdr3_nt: TGTGCCAGCAGCTTTGGACAGGGTATGACTGAAGCTTTCTTT